Sequencing of this T cell receptor (beta chain) was carried out in a study of cytomegalovirus exposure and HLA in healthy donors. CDR3 size: 20 residues. CDR1 and CDR2 (germline): LNHDA, SQIVND (reference sequence). V lost 4 bases to trimming and J lost 8 bases; unmatched junction nucleotides: 18. The PCR ran on 60 Vbeta and 13 Jbeta primers. The protocol was immunoSEQ multiplex PCR, while the TCRdb copy is restricted to in-frame clones and leaves out a portion. The sample carries some 130,000 clones, 65% to 90% recorded once. The source is a girl aged 2 to 10 in good health and CMV-seronegative. The chain uses TRBV19 and TRBJ2-3, with 16 bases lining up with TRBD2. Sequencing was performed on PBMCs. In DNA, the CDR3 is TGTGCCAGTAGTAGAGACCCGGGCGCCGGGACTAGCGGGGGGGAGATTACGCAGTATTTT. Protein sequence: CASSRDPGAGTSGGEITQYF.